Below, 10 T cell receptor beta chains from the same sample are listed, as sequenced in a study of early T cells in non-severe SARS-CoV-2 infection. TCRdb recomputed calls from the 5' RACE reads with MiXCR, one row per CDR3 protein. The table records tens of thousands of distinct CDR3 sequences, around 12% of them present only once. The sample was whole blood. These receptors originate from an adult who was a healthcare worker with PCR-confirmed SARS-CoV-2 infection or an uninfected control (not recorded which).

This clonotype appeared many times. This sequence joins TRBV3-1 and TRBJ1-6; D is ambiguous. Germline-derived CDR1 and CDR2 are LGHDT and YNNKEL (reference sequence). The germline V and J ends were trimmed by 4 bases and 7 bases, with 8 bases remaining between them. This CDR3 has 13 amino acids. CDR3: CASSPRENSPLHF. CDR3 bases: TGTGCCAGCAGCCCCCGGGAAAATTCACCCCTCCACTTT.

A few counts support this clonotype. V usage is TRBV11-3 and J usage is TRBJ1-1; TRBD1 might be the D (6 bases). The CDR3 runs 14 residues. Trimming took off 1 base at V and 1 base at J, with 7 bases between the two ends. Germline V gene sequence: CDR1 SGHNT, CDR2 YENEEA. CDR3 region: CASSLGDTNTEAFF. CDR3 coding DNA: TGTGCCAGCAGCTTAGGGGACACGAACACTGAAGCTTTCTTT. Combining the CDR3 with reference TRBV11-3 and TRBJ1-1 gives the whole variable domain EAGVVQSPRYKIIEKKQPVAFWCNPISGHNTLYWYLQNLGQGPELLIRYENEEAVDDSQLPKDRFSAERLKGVDSTLKIQPAELGDSAVYLCASSLGDTNTEAFFGQGTRLTVV.

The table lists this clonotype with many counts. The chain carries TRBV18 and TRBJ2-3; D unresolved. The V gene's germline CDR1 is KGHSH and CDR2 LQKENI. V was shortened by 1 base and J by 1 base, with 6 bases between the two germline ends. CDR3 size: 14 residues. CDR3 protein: CASSPRSGTDTQYF. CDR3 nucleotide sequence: TGTGCCAGCTCACCACGGTCGGGCACAGATACGCAGTATTTT.

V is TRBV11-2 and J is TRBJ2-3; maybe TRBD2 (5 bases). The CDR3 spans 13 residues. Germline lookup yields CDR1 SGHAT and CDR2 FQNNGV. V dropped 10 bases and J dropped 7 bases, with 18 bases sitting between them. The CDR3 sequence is CATSVRPGNTQYF. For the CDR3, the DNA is TGTGCCACCTCCGTTCGTCCCGGGAATACGCAGTATTTT.

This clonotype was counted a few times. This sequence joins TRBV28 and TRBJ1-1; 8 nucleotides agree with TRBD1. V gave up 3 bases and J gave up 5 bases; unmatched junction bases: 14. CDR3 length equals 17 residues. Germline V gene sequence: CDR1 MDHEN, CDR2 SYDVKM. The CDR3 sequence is CASSFGGTGGFKTEAFF. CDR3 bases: TGTGCCAGCAGTTTCGGTGGCACAGGGGGGTTCAAAACTGAAGCTTTCTTT.

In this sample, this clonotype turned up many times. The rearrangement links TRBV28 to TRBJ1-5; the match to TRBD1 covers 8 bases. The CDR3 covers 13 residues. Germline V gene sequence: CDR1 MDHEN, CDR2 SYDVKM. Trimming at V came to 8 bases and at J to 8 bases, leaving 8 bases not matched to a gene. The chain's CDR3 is CASYKTGVEPQHF. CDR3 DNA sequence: TGTGCCAGCTACAAGACAGGGGTGGAGCCCCAGCATTTT.

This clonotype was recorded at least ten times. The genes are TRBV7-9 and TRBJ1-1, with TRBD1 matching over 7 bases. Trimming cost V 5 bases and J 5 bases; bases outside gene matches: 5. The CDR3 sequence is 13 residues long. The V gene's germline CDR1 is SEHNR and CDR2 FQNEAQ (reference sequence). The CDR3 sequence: CASSTTGRTEAFF. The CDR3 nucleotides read TGTGCCAGCAGCACGACAGGGAGGACTGAAGCTTTCTTT. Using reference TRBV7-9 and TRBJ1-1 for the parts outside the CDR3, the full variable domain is DTGVSQNPRHKITKRGQNVTFRCDPISEHNRLYWYRQTLGQGPEFLTYFQNEAQLEKSRLLSDRFSAERPKGSFSTLEIQRTEQGDSAMYLCASSTTGRTEAFFGQGTRLTVV.

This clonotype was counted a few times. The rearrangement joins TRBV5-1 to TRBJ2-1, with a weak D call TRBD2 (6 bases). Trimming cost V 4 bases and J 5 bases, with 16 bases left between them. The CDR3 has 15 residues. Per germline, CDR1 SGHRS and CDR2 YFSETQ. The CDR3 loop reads CASSRDSRGNNEQFF. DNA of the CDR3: TGCGCCAGCAGCCGGGACTCGAGGGGAAACAATGAGCAGTTCTTC.

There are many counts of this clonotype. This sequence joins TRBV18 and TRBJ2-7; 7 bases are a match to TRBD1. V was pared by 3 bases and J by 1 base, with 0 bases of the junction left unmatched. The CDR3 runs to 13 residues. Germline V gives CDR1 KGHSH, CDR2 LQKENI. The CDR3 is CASSPGQSYEQYF. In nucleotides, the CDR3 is TGTGCCAGCTCACCGGGACAGTCCTACGAGCAGTACTTC.

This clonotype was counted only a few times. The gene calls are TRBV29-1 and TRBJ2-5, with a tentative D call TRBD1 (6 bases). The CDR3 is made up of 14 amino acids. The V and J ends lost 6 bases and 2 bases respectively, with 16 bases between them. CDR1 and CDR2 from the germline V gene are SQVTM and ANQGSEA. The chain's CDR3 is CSVRNGQTQETQYF. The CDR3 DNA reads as TGCAGCGTCCGGAACGGACAGACTCAAGAGACCCAGTACTTC. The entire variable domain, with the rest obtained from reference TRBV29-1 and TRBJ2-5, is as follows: SAVISQKPSRDICQRGTSLTIQCQVDSQVTMMFWYRQQPGQSLTLIATANQGSEATYESGFVIDKFPISRPNLTFSTLTVSNMSPEDSSIYLCSVRNGQTQETQYFGPGTRLLVL.